The 7 T cell receptor beta chains given below trace back to one sample, sequenced in a study of blood T cell repertoires in COVID-19. Clones were sequenced by immunoSEQ multiplex PCR, and TCRdb holds only the in-frame ones, with some missing. The sample holds roughly 330,000 clones, 87% seen once. Material for sequencing was peripheral blood. The receptors stem from a man in his thirties or forties with COVID-19, enrolled during active disease.

The chain uses TRBV6-2 or TRBV6-3 and TRBJ1-1, with D perhaps matching TRBD1 (5 bases). The CDR3 is 17 residues long. CDR1 is MNHEY, CDR2 SVGEGT, per germline. Trimming took 4 bases from V and 0 from J, leaving 18 bases between them. CDR3 region: CASSLRRGQTLNTEAFF. The CDR3 coding sequence is TGTGCCAGCAGTTTGAGGAGGGGCCAGACCTTGAACACTGAAGCTTTCTTT.

This chain links TRBV20-1 with TRBJ2-3; 12 bases fit TRBD2. The V segment lost 3 bases and the J segment 0 bases; nucleotides outside the gene matches: 4. The germline V gene encodes CDR1 DFQATT and CDR2 SNEGSKA (reference sequence). The CDR3 is 16 amino acids. The CDR3 sequence: CSASGLAGSSTDTQYF. DNA of the CDR3: TGCAGTGCTAGTGGACTAGCGGGGTCTAGCACAGATACGCAGTATTTT.

The genes are TRBV7-3 and TRBJ2-5, with a tentative D call TRBD2 (5 bases). Germline V CDR1 and CDR2: SGHTA, FQGTGA. The CDR3 has 15 residues. V was pared by 0 bases and J by 4 bases, with 12 bases between. The CDR3 sequence: CASSLTGSGLETQYF. The CDR3 DNA is TGTGCCAGCAGCTTAACCGGTTCGGGGTTAGAGACCCAGTACTTC.

V is TRBV19 and J is TRBJ1-2, with a possible D match to TRBD1 (6 bases). V was trimmed by 6 bases and J by 0 bases, leaving 14 bases between them. CDR1 is LNHDA, CDR2 SQIVND, per germline (reference sequence). This CDR3 contains 15 residues. Here the CDR3 reads CASSRRDNANYGYTF. The DNA of the CDR3 is TGTGCCAGTAGCCGCCGGGACAATGCTAACTATGGCTACACCTTC.

This clone was counted between two and nine times. The chain joins TRBV7-2 to TRBJ1-6; D is possibly TRBD1 (6 bases). This CDR3 has 15 amino acids. V was shortened by 2 bases and J by 8 bases, with 13 bases between the two germline ends. CDR1 and CDR2 (germline): SGHTA, FQGNSA. For the CDR3, the DNA is TGTGCCAGCAGCTTAATCGGCAGGGGAGATTCACCCCTCCACTTT. Amino acid sequence: CASSLIGRGDSPLHF.

The rearrangement joins TRBV7-9 to TRBJ2-5; 8 bases align to TRBD1. With 4 bases clipped from V and 4 bases from J, the junction kept 5 bases outside the gene matches. Germline V gives CDR1 SEHNR, CDR2 FQNEAQ (reference sequence). The CDR3 is 14 amino acids. The CDR3 DNA follows: TGTGCCAGCAGCTCCCAGGGGGCGCCAGAGACCCAGTACTTC. Protein: CASSSQGAPETQYF.

The genes are TRBV27 and TRBJ2-1, with 8 bases lining up with TRBD2. Trimming cost V 2 bases and J 7 bases; bases outside gene matches: 7. This CDR3 is 15 amino acids long. Germline values: CDR1 MNHEY, CDR2 SMNVEV (reference sequence). The CDR3 region is CASSLAGGGGNEQFF. CDR3 DNA sequence: TGTGCCAGCAGTTTAGCGGGAGGAGGGGGGAATGAGCAGTTCTTC.